The clone carrying this TCR beta chain has just a few counts. The sample belongs to a study of cytomegalovirus exposure and HLA in healthy donors. The study ran its PCR with 60 Vbeta and 13 Jbeta primers. The table came from immunoSEQ multiplex PCR; TCRdb's copy has only in-frame clones and leaves some out. The table records 100,000 or so clones, about 15% of them present only once. The germline V and J ends were trimmed by 0 bases and 9 bases, with 13 bases remaining between them. CDR1 is SGHDT, CDR2 YYEEEE, per germline. There are 15 residues in the CDR3. This sequence originates from a female donor in good health and CMV-seronegative. V gene TRBV5-6 combines with J gene TRBJ1-6; tentatively, D is TRBD1 (5 bases). Sequencing was carried out using PBMCs. In nucleotides, the CDR3 is TGTGCCAGCAGCTTGGTGGGACTGGGCACTTCACCCCTCCACTTT. Translated: CASSLVGLGTSPLHF.